The clone carrying this TCR beta chain showed up just a few times. Profiling relied on immunoSEQ multiplex PCR, and the TCRdb table lists in-frame clones only, not all of them. The sample consists of under 95,000 clones, 65% to 90% of them appearing once. These data originate in a study of blood T cell repertoires in COVID-19. Study overall: Donors in the United States, Italy and Spain gave samples during acute or convalescent COVID-19. The cDNA or gDNA used as material had been derived from T cells, B-cell-depleted T cells, or PBMCs.

Patients from Seattle were sampled longitudinally, starting during active infection. The source material was peripheral blood. This clonotype was sampled from a man aged 50-59 years with COVID-19, enrolled during active disease.

In DNA, the CDR3 is TGCGCCAGCAGCCAAGACGGCCAGCGGGGTGAGCAGTTCTTC. Protein: CASSQDGQRGEQFF. This chain uses TRBV4-3 with TRBJ2-1; 7 bases align to TRBD2. CDR1 and CDR2 from the germline V gene are LGHNA and YSLEER. The CDR3 is made up of 14 amino acids. Losses at the gene ends were 0 bases for V and 9 bases for J; bases not matched to a gene: 5.